This is a list of T cell receptor beta chains from one sample in a study of OX40 agonist ivuxolimab in advanced cancers. Repertoires were generated with immunoSEQ multiplex PCR, while TCRdb's copy carries only in-frame clones and drops some. The sample holds 44,000 or so clones, around 74% seen once. Sequencing was performed on CD4+ or CD8+ T cells sorted from blood, taken in a trial of the OX40 agonist ivuxolimab. The receptors here all came from an adult with an advanced solid tumor such as melanoma, head and neck, liver or kidney cancer. Both conserved end residues are part of each CDR3. The D gene is left open where the match is weak. Clone size is stated in some rows and not others, as once, few, many or a class when expanded.

size	J	V	D	DNA	CDR3
-	TRBJ2-7	TRBV9	TRBD2	TGTGCCAGCAGCGTAGGGACTAGCGGGAGGGGCAGACCGGGGGAGCAGTACTTC	CASSVGTSGRGRPGEQYF
-	TRBJ1-3	TRBV2	-	TGTGCCAGCAGTGAGGACCGGGTAGCTGGAAACACCATATATTTT	CASSEDRVAGNTIYF
-	TRBJ2-3	TRBV4-1	TRBD2	TGCGCCAGCAGCGCGGGGGGACTGCTCACAGATACGCAGTATTTT	CASSAGGLLTDTQYF
-	TRBJ2-5	TRBV10-3	TRBD2	TGTGCCATCAGTGAGCAGCGAGCGGGGCGGCAAGAGACCCAGTACTTC	CAISEQRAGRQETQYF
-	TRBJ2-1	TRBV5-8	TRBD1	TGTGCCAGCAGCTCTTACAGGGGGTTCGACAATGAGCAGTTCTTC	CASSSYRGFDNEQFF
-	TRBJ2-5	TRBV5-1	-	TGCGCCAGCAGAGGGGCCCTACAAGAGACCCAGTACTTC	CASRGALQETQYF
once	TRBJ2-2	TRBV4-3	-	TGCGCCAGCAGCCAGGCTGCTAGTCAGCTGTTTTTT	CASSQAASQLFF
medium-sized	TRBJ2-7	TRBV10-3	-	TGTGCCATCAGCCCACCGGGAGACCACGAGCAGTACTTC	CAISPPGDHEQYF
-	TRBJ1-2	TRBV19	-	TGTGCCAGCCGCCCGACCGAGACCGCAGCTAACTATGGCTACACCTTC	CASRPTETAANYGYTF
-	TRBJ2-7	TRBV7-3	-	TGTGCCAGCAGCCCAGGAGCTCTGAAGCAGTACTTC	CASSPGALKQYF
-	TRBJ2-1	TRBV10-3	TRBD1	TGTGCCATCAGTGAAACCCCGGGACAGGGATACAATGAGCAGTTCTTC	CAISETPGQGYNEQFF
-	TRBJ1-5	TRBV4-3	-	TGCGCCAGCAGCCCCTCGGACACGGCGTTTCAGCCCCAGCATTTT	CASSPSDTAFQPQHF
few	TRBJ2-5	TRBV5-1	-	TGCGCCAGCAGCCAAAGACAGATGAAACAAGAGACCCAGTACTTC	CASSQRQMKQETQYF
once	TRBJ2-2	TRBV30	-	TGTGCCCAGAGTGGGGGAGCCGGGGAGCTGTTTTTT	CAQSGGAGELFF
-	TRBJ2-7	TRBV5-6	TRBD1	TGTGCCAGCAGCTCCGGACAGGGCGAGCAGTACTTC	CASSSGQGEQYF
-	TRBJ2-3	TRBV4-1	-	TGCGCCAGCAGCCAAGATGCGGGACTCCGGCGTTCGATTACAGTTACGCAGTATTTT	CASSQDAGLRRSITVTQYF
-	TRBJ1-6	TRBV18	-	TGTGCCAGCTCACCTCAGGAGAGCTCCTATAATTCACCCCTCCACTTT	CASSPQESSYNSPLHF
-	TRBJ2-2	TRBV11-2	TRBD2	TGTGCCAGCAGCTTTTCCGGGACTAGCGGCACCGGGGAGCTGTTTTTT	CASSFSGTSGTGELFF
-	TRBJ2-7	TRBV27	TRBD2	TGTGCCAGCAGCCGGACTAGAATCGCCGAGCAGTACTTC	CASSRTRIAEQYF
-	TRBJ2-3	TRBV30	-	TGTGCCTTCTCAATCGGGACCACAGATACGCAGTATTTT	CAFSIGTTDTQYF
-	TRBJ1-2	TRBV6-5	-	TGTGCCAGCAGTTACTCGAACAGTAGGGTCTATGGCTACACCTTC	CASSYSNSRVYGYTF
few	TRBJ1-2	TRBV11-2	TRBD1	TGTGCCAGCAGCTTCGGGACAGGATGGGATGGCTACACCTTC	CASSFGTGWDGYTF
few	TRBJ1-6	TRBV6-4	-	TGTGCCAGCAGTGGGACGGGGAATTCACCCCTCCACTTT	CASSGTGNSPLHF
-	TRBJ1-5	TRBV15	TRBD1	TGTGCCACCAGCAGCGGGACAGGGGTGAATCAGCCCCAGCATTTT	CATSSGTGVNQPQHF